One sample yielded the 10 T cell receptor beta chains listed below, sequenced in a study of T cell responses to AZD1222 COVID-19 vaccine. This table comes from immunoSEQ multiplex PCR, and its TCRdb copy is limited to in-frame clones, with some not included. The table includes roughly 200,000 clones, around 94% detected once. This material consisted of peripheral blood, taken on day 0 of AZD1222 vaccination. All receptors derive from an adult in good health.

The table lists this clone with a count of one. This chain uses TRBV5-5 with TRBJ1-2; D gene unclear. The CDR3 is made up of 15 amino acids. Germline V gives CDR1 SGHKS, CDR2 YYEKEE (reference sequence). Deletions cut 1 base from V and 3 bases from J, with 13 bases between. CDR3 amino acids: CASSLTPVPHYGYTF. In DNA, the CDR3 is TGTGCCAGCAGCTTGACGCCGGTCCCTCACTATGGCTACACCTTC.

The chain couples TRBV7-8 to TRBJ1-5, with D unclear. The CDR3 loop spans 16 amino acids. V lost 2 bases and J lost 0, with 11 bases in between. Germline V gene sequence: CDR1 SGHVS, CDR2 FQNEAQ. The CDR3 spells CASSLYGDDSNQPQHF. The CDR3 DNA is TGTGCCAGCAGCTTATACGGAGATGATAGCAATCAGCCCCAGCATTTT.

The J gene is TRBJ2-2, the V gene TRBV6-5, with D hard to call. Germline assignment: CDR1 MNHEY and CDR2 SVGAGI. Trimming left V 0 bases short and J 5 bases short, with 13 bases between. CDR3 size: 16 residues. CDR3 in DNA: TGTGCCAGCAGTTACTCAGGGTATGGGGAAACCGGGGAGCTGTTTTTT. Its protein product is CASSYSGYGETGELFF.

The chain employs TRBV5-1 and TRBJ1-5, with D perhaps TRBD1 (5 bases). The CDR3 is made up of 16 amino acids. Trimming took 0 bases from V and 0 from J, leaving 10 bases between them. Germline V CDR1 and CDR2: SGHRS, YFSETQ. The CDR3 protein is CASSLDPGNSNQPQHF. The CDR3 region has the DNA TGCGCCAGCAGCTTGGATCCAGGGAATAGCAATCAGCCCCAGCATTTT.

The chain uses TRBV30 and TRBJ1-1; no clear D. V was shortened by 4 bases and J by 1 base, with 7 bases between the two germline ends. The CDR3 covers 12 residues. Germline CDR1 and CDR2: GTSNPN and SVGIG (reference sequence). DNA for the CDR3: TGTGCCTGGAAATTTGGGAACACTGAAGCTTTCTTT. Translating it yields CAWKFGNTEAFF.

In its sample, this clone was seen once. The chain links TRBV30 to TRBJ1-6; no reliable D call. From germline, CDR1 is GTSNPN and CDR2 SVGIG (reference sequence). Deletions cut 0 bases from V and 10 bases from J, with 13 bases between. The CDR3 totals 14 residues. The CDR3 spells CAWSVLVGESPLHF. The CDR3 region has the DNA TGTGCCTGGAGTGTATTAGTTGGGGAATCACCCCTCCACTTT.

The chain couples TRBV6-5 to TRBJ2-7; D possibly uses TRBD1 or TRBD2 (5 bases each). CDR3 length: 15 amino acids. V gave up 6 bases and J gave up 0 bases, with 15 bases separating them. Per the germline V gene, CDR1 is MNHEY and CDR2 is SVGAGI. The CDR3 DNA reads as TGTGCCAGCAGCAATTCAGGGACGAGCTCCTACGAGCAGTACTTC. Translation gives CASSNSGTSSYEQYF.

The chain joins TRBV7-2 to TRBJ1-2; maybe TRBD1 (6 bases). Looked up from germline, CDR1 is SGHTA and CDR2 is FQGNSA. This CDR3 comprises 15 residues. V lost 6 bases to trimming and J lost 4 bases, with 18 bases between them. The CDR3 DNA reads as TGTGCCAGCAGACCTTTAGGGGGGGGAGTCTATGGCTACACCTTC. This codes for CASRPLGGGVYGYTF.

The gene calls are TRBV29-1 and TRBJ2-5; 11 bases match TRBD1. There are 12 residues in the CDR3. CDR1 and CDR2 (germline): SQVTM, ANQGSEA. Trimming cost V 7 bases and J 3 bases; bases outside gene matches: 1. The CDR3 sequence: CSGGQGEETQYF. The DNA of the CDR3 is TGCAGCGGGGGACAGGGGGAAGAGACCCAGTACTTC.

V gene TRBV3-1 (or the pseudogene TRBV3-2) combines with J gene TRBJ1-2, with D possibly TRBD1 on 5 matching bases. CDR1 is LGHDT and CDR2 is YNNKEL in the germline V gene (reference sequence). Trimming left V 0 bases short and J 3 bases short, with 17 bases between. The CDR3 length is 17 residues. The CDR3 region has the DNA TGTGCCAGCAGCCAAGATCGTAGCAGGGCCCTGGACTATGGCTACACCTTC. Translating it yields CASSQDRSRALDYGYTF.